A selection of T cell receptor beta chains follows, all from one sample in a study of cytotoxic CD8 clonotypes in ibrutinib-treated CLL. Some clones are missing from TCRdb's copy, which holds only in-frame ones; the method was immunoSEQ multiplex PCR. Here the sample spans 300,000 to 350,000 clones, around four fifths being singletons. The sample in question was PBMCs, obtained before ibrutinib treatment. These receptors came from a human donor with chronic lymphocytic leukemia. Both conserved end residues are trimmed from each CDR3.

j_call,v_call,cdr3_aa
TRBJ2-1,TRBV19,ASSIGSGTTNEQF
TRBJ2-3,TRBV7-2,ASSLKSSGSTDTQY
TRBJ2-3,TRBV29-1,SAVEPRVPDTQY
TRBJ1-2,TRBV9,ASSVGWTEDYGYT
TRBJ2-1,TRBV29-1,SVTGQGYNEQF
TRBJ1-5,TRBV2,ASYLGRTDQPQH
TRBJ2-7,TRBV29-1,SVGTDEQY
TRBJ2-1,TRBV5-4,ASRALAGSRNEQF
TRBJ2-3,TRBV11-2,ASSLAVHSGDTQY
TRBJ1-1,TRBV27,ASRRQGMNTEAF
TRBJ2-7,TRBV18,ASSLPGQPYEQY
TRBJ2-7,TRBV10-2,ASSTTSPSYEQY
TRBJ2-5,TRBV11-3,ASSLGLAARGQETQY
TRBJ1-1,TRBV21-1,ASSKSWGRTTEAF
TRBJ2-7,TRBV6-1,ASSEAGGFGYEQY
TRBJ1-1,TRBV19,ASSPYRDIGWDTEAF
TRBJ2-7,TRBV5-5,ASSSRDTPYEQY
TRBJ2-7,TRBV7-9,ASSLSGAPYEQY
TRBJ2-7,TRBV14,ASSQGPGLVSKV
TRBJ2-7,TRBV28,ASSLVRWDEQY
TRBJ2-2,TRBV7-7,ASSLLAGVTGELF
TRBJ2-1,TRBV5-1,ASSLGISGTYNEQF
TRBJ2-7,TRBV19,ASSIELGQTYEQY
TRBJ2-2,TRBV7-7,ASSSLITGLLGTGELF
TRBJ2-1,TRBV29-1,SVEGGAGAYNEQF
TRBJ2-7,TRBV5-4,ASSLDFGGSYEQY
TRBJ2-7,TRBV2,ASSEAGPPSYEQY
TRBJ2-1,TRBV25-1,ASSVENEQF
TRBJ2-1,TRBV7-8,ASSQSFSYNEQF
TRBJ2-5,TRBV30,AWRVEGGLSSSQY
TRBJ2-2,TRBV19,ASREQAMNTGELF
TRBJ2-5,TRBV19,ASSIGSQETQY
TRBJ1-2,TRBV5-4,ASSWTGLYGYT
TRBJ2-7,TRBV6-5,ASRNRDITYEQY
TRBJ1-5,TRBV7-8,ASSLGILAGNQPQH
TRBJ2-1,TRBV27,ASTRINYNEQF
TRBJ2-5,TRBV7-2,ASTVNGQTQETQY
TRBJ2-1,TRBV7-3,ASSPGLAGERNEQF
TRBJ2-5,TRBV18,ASSHPGLGFETQY
TRBJ2-5,TRBV5-1,ASSLGQVSELETQY
TRBJ1-3,TRBV27,ASRPNSGVGNTIY
TRBJ1-3,TRBV15,ATSKTAFGNTIY
TRBJ2-7,TRBV6-1,ASSEARAGGVRGEQY
TRBJ2-3,TRBV19,ASSIGQLTQY
TRBJ2-1,TRBV5-1,ASSLVVGSVNEQF
TRBJ2-1,TRBV13,ASSPETSIYNEQF
TRBJ2-2,TRBV5-1,ASSLDSVNTGELF
TRBJ2-1,TRBV29-1,SVDRTWAYEQF
TRBJ1-5,TRBV9,ASSVGYSNQPQH
TRBJ1-2,TRBV4-2,ASSQVDEPGYGYT
TRBJ2-1,TRBV6-1,ASSEDRVNEQF
TRBJ2-3,TRBV9,ASSVGGRASGDTQY
TRBJ1-2,TRBV27,ASSDDRGNHGYT
TRBJ2-7,TRBV30,AYWTQPFYEQY